This TCR beta chain was obtained from a study of low-dose radiotherapy and immunotherapy resistance in tumors. About the study: Per fraction, Cohort 1 was given 0.5 Gy every 2 weeks, for a total of 6.5 Gy. Once cycle 1 day 1 began, patients took oral aspirin 300 mg daily for four cycles.

This CDR3 has 13 amino acids. Germline CDR1 SGHAT, CDR2 FQNNGV. V shed 7 bases and J shed 1 base, with 11 bases lying between them. TRAV- and TRBV-specific primers, spanning alpha and beta chains, primed first-strand cDNA. The TCRs were subjected to amplification over about 20 PCR cycles employing a constant-region primer in conjunction with a V-primer adapter. TCRdb reprocessed the reads with MiXCR, giving one entry per CDR3 protein. The profile shows 60,000 or so distinct CDR3 sequences, around 27% of them singletons. Sample time point: before trial treatment. Nivolumab, ipilimumab, aspirin, low-dose cyclophosphamide and low-dose radiotherapy were given to donors.

The chain carries TRBV11-2 and TRBJ2-7; TRBD1 might be the D (5 bases). The source is a male donor with rectosigmoid adenocarcinoma. The sequencing here drew on PBMCs, taken before treatment. The CDR3 sequence is CASTLTESYEQYF. In nucleotides, the CDR3 is TGTGCCAGCACCCTGACAGAGTCCTACGAGCAGTACTTC.